The next 6 T cell receptor beta chains were all read from a single sample in a study of T cells after yellow fever vaccination. MiXCR, applied by TCRdb to the 5' RACE reads, yields one record per CDR3 protein. The table records about 45,000 distinct CDR3 sequences, over 5.5% of them present only once. This specimen consisted of PBMCs, either bulk or a sorted T-cell subset (CD4+, CD8+, memory, or dextramer-sorted; not recorded which), obtained 45 days after the yellow fever booster vaccination. Receptors originate from a man aged 25-45 years who received the YFV17D yellow fever vaccine.

This clonotype has ten or more counts. V is TRBV4-3 and J is TRBJ1-5; no definite D call. Trimming cost V 1 base and J 0 bases, with 7 bases left between them. The CDR3 is made up of 15 amino acids. CDR1 is LGHNA, CDR2 YSLEER, per germline. Written as DNA, the CDR3 is TGCGCCAGCAGCCAAGGGAGGAATAGCAATCAGCCCCAGCATTTT. It encodes CASSQGRNSNQPQHF.

CDR3 in amino acids: CASSSRGSVKYF. In DNA, the CDR3 is TGTGCCAGTAGTAGCCGGGGGAGTGTCAAGTACTTC. The V call is TRBV19, the J call TRBJ2-5; maybe TRBD2 (6 bases). Trimming took off 4 bases at V and 12 bases at J, with 15 bases between the two ends. CDR1 and CDR2 from the germline V gene are LNHDA and SQIVND (reference sequence). The CDR3 sequence is 12 residues long.

The rearrangement uses TRBV2 and TRBJ1-1; tentative D call: TRBD1 (6 bases). Looked up from germline, CDR1 is SNHLY and CDR2 is FYNNEI. The ends were cut back, 7 bases at V and 5 bases at J, with 20 bases in the middle. The CDR3 is 15 residues long. The CDR3 nucleotides are TGTGCCAGCACCAACAGGGCCGGTAGGAGGACTGAAGCTTTCTTT. Amino acid sequence: CASTNRAGRRTEAFF.

This clonotype was detected only a few times. V gene TRBV30 combines with J gene TRBJ2-3; D not certain. Germline loops: CDR1 GTSNPN, CDR2 SVGIG (reference sequence). V was pared by 1 base and J by 0 bases, with 11 bases between. The CDR3 is 15 residues long. The CDR3 region is CAWSGTGRSTDTQYF. For the CDR3, the DNA is TGTGCCTGGAGTGGGACCGGACGGAGCACAGATACGCAGTATTTT.

In its sample, this clonotype ranks as medium-sized (0.01 to 0.1%). The chain employs TRBV25-1 and TRBJ1-3; no clear D gene. V was clipped by 3 bases and J by 0 bases, with 3 bases between them. This CDR3 region has 13 residues. Germline V lookup: CDR1 MGHDK, CDR2 SYGVNS. CDR3 sequence: CASSEGSGNTIYF. The CDR3 DNA is TGTGCCAGCAGTGAGGGCTCTGGAAACACCATATATTTT.

This clonotype was recorded a few times. The CDR3 region has the DNA TGTGCCAGCAGTTACCATGGGACAGTTAACACCGGGGAGCTGTTTTTT. Protein product: CASSYHGTVNTGELFF. The V call is TRBV6-5, the J call TRBJ2-2; 7 nucleotides align to TRBD1. J gave up 2 bases and V 2 bases, and 5 bases lay outside the gene matches. Germline lookup yields CDR1 MNHEY and CDR2 SVGAGI. This CDR3 has 16 amino acids.